Listed here are 5 T cell receptor beta chains from one sample, sequenced in a study of cytomegalovirus exposure and HLA in healthy donors. PCR was performed using 60 Vbeta and 13 Jbeta primers. Assay used: immunoSEQ multiplex PCR; TCRdb lists only in-frame clones, some missing. This repertoire includes 130,000 to 150,000 clones. The sequencing sample was made of PBMCs. These receptors originate from a man aged 35 to 55 in good health and CMV-seronegative.

V gene TRBV6-5 combines with J gene TRBJ1-5; perhaps TRBD1 as D (5 bases). Germline V gene lookup returns CDR1 MNHEY and CDR2 SVGAGI. V dropped 2 bases and J dropped 4 bases, with 9 bases sitting between them. This CDR3 is 14 amino acids long. The CDR3 spells CASSYVQGNQPQHF. The CDR3 nucleotides are TGTGCCAGCAGTTACGTTCAGGGAAATCAGCCCCAGCATTTT.

The chain links TRBV14 to TRBJ1-2; no clear D. CDR1 SGHDN and CDR2 FVKESK come from the germline V gene. The V end lost 1 base, the J end lost 5 bases, and 11 bases lay between the germline ends. The CDR3 is 14 residues long. The CDR3 is CASSQVSPFYGYTF. In nucleotides, the CDR3 is TGTGCCAGCAGCCAAGTATCCCCTTTTTATGGCTACACCTTC.

The chain has TRBV2 and TRBJ1-1; D possibly corresponds to TRBD1 (5 bases). This CDR3 contains 13 residues. V was shortened by 0 bases and J by 9 bases, with 11 bases between the two germline ends. Germline V CDR1 and CDR2: SNHLY, FYNNEI. CDR3 loop: CASSEAPDRKAFF. DNA for the CDR3: TGTGCCAGCAGTGAAGCGCCAGACAGAAAAGCTTTCTTT.

The genes are TRBV7-8 and TRBJ1-2; D is perhaps TRBD1 (5 bases). Germline V gives CDR1 SGHVS, CDR2 FQNEAQ. This CDR3 region has 17 residues. Trimming cost V 3 bases and J 5 bases, with 22 bases left between them. The CDR3 DNA follows: TGTGCCAGCAGCTTGTTCCGCGGGGACGCGGGTTTATATGGCTACACCTTC. Translation: CASSLFRGDAGLYGYTF.

This rearrangement joins TRBV7-2 to TRBJ2-7, with 10 nucleotides matching TRBD2. Germline trimming cut 5 bases from V and 4 bases from J; bases unmatched to any gene: 14. CDR1 is SGHTA and CDR2 is FQGNSA in the germline V gene. CDR3 length: 17 amino acids. Here the CDR3 reads CASSHHRGSGGTYEQYF. CDR3 nucleotide sequence: TGTGCCAGCAGCCACCACCGGGGTAGCGGGGGGACTTACGAGCAGTACTTC.